The 11 T cell receptor beta chains reported below all come from one sample, sequenced in a study of T cells in localized non-small cell lung cancer. Profiling relied on immunoSEQ multiplex PCR, and the TCRdb table lists in-frame clones only, not all of them. The repertoire holds 64,000 or so clones, with roughly nine tenths as singletons. The material sequenced was peripheral blood, taken before any cancer treatment. All receptors derive from a woman aged 35 to 70 with stage I lung adenocarcinoma.

The table lists this clone with a count of one. This sequence joins TRBV4-2 and TRBJ2-1, with D possibly matching TRBD2 (5 bases). Germline V CDR1 and CDR2: LGHNA, YNFKEQ. This CDR3 has 16 amino acids. The V end was cut by 0 bases, the J end by 2 bases, with 11 bases between. The CDR3 DNA reads TGTGCCAGCAGCCAAGAAGAGCGGACTCCCTACAATGAGCAGTTCTTC. It specifies CASSQEERTPYNEQFF.

The V and J genes are TRBV4-2 and TRBJ2-1; maybe TRBD2 (5 bases). The germline V and J ends were trimmed by 1 base and 5 bases, with 15 bases remaining between them. CDR1 and CDR2 from the germline V gene are LGHNA and YNFKEQ. The CDR3 consists of 16 residues. CDR3 sequence reads: CASSQGTGPTDNEQFF. CDR3 nucleotides: TGTGCCAGCAGCCAAGGGACTGGCCCAACAGACAATGAGCAGTTCTTC.

The J gene is TRBJ2-1, the V gene TRBV6-1, with 8 bases identical to TRBD2. The CDR3 has 15 amino acids. The V gene's germline CDR1 is MNHNS and CDR2 SASEGT. Trimming at V came to 2 bases and at J to 10 bases, leaving 10 bases not matched to a gene. The CDR3 DNA reads TGTGCCAGCAGTGAAAGCGGGGGCCGTCGGGAGGAGCAGTTCTTC. This gives the protein CASSESGGRREEQFF.

This chain links TRBV27 with TRBJ1-5, with D unclear. The germline CDR1 and CDR2 sequences are MNHEY and SMNVEV (reference sequence). Deletions cut 0 bases from V and 5 bases from J, with 14 bases between. There are 16 residues in the CDR3. The CDR3 region is CASSLSSEGRHQPQHF. The CDR3 DNA is TGTGCCAGCAGTTTATCGTCTGAAGGACGCCATCAGCCCCAGCATTTT.

This sequence joins TRBV13 and TRBJ1-2; D remains unclear. The CDR3 is 12 residues long. Germline V gives CDR1 PRHDT, CDR2 FYEKMQ (reference sequence). V was cut by 2 bases and J by 9 bases, with 10 bases left in between. CDR3 nucleotides: TGTGCCAGCAGCTTATACGACCGGCGCTACACCTTC. Translation gives CASSLYDRRYTF.

A word on this clone: This likely comes from a read error, as the CDR3 has no conserved phenylalanine or tryptophan at its end. The gene calls are TRBV6-1 and TRBJ1-1; D is unresolved. Per the germline V gene, CDR1 is MNHNS and CDR2 is SASEGT. The CDR3 loop spans 12 amino acids. Trimming removed 11 bases at V and 0 bases at J, with 10 bases between. This chain's CDR3 is CAGRSLNTEAFL. The DNA of the CDR3 is TGTGCCGGCCGATCCTTGAACACTGAAGCTTTCCTT.

V gene TRBV19 combines with J gene TRBJ2-3, with a weak D call TRBD2 (6 bases). Germline CDR1 reads LNHDA; CDR2 reads SQIVND (reference sequence). The V end was cut by 1 base, the J end by 5 bases, with 13 bases between. The CDR3 has 15 residues. For the CDR3, the DNA is TGTGCCAGTAGTATAGGTGGAGGGAGAGGAGATACGCAGTATTTT. Translating gives CASSIGGGRGDTQYF. Combining the CDR3 with reference TRBV19 and TRBJ2-3 gives the whole variable domain DGGITQSPKYLFRKEGQNVTLSCEQNLNHDAMYWYRQDPGQGLRLIYYSQIVNDFQKGDIAEGYSVSREKKESFPLTVTSAQKNPTAFYLCASSIGGGRGDTQYFGPGTRLTVL.

This chain uses TRBV2 with TRBJ2-2; 9 bases align to TRBD2. V dropped 3 bases and J dropped 8; count of bases not matched to a gene: 7. The V gene's germline CDR1 is SNHLY and CDR2 FYNNEI. The CDR3 totals 15 residues. CDR3 DNA sequence: TGTGCCAGCAGTGACGTTAGCGGGGGTGGAGGGGAGCTGTTTTTT. This translates into CASSDVSGGGGELFF.

The rearrangement uses TRBV2 and TRBJ1-1; 10 bases are shared with TRBD1. V lost 6 bases and J lost 0; bases outside the gene matches: 4. CDR3 length: 15 residues. Germline CDR1 and CDR2: SNHLY and FYNNEI. CDR3 sequence: CASRAGTGVNTEAFF. CDR3 DNA: TGTGCCAGCAGGGCCGGGACAGGGGTGAACACTGAAGCTTTCTTT.

This clone showed up just once. This chain uses TRBV19 with TRBJ2-7; 8 bases align to TRBD1. J lost 2 bases, V lost 6 bases, and 9 bases had no gene match. Germline V gene sequence: CDR1 LNHDA, CDR2 SQIVND (reference sequence). CDR3 size: 15 residues. In nucleotides, the CDR3 is TGTGCCAGTAGCCGACCAGGGGGCGCAACCTACGAGCAGTACTTC. Amino acids: CASSRPGGATYEQYF.

This chain connects TRBV2 to TRBJ2-7; TRBD2 aligns across 9 bases. Germline lookup yields CDR1 SNHLY and CDR2 FYNNEI. This CDR3 contains 14 residues. The J segment lost 3 bases and the V segment lost 4 bases, leaving 4 bases of the junction unmatched. The CDR3 loop is CASSVGSGSYEQYF. In DNA, the CDR3 is TGTGCCAGCAGTGTCGGTAGCGGGAGCTACGAGCAGTACTTC.